Here is one T cell receptor beta chain with its context. As yet, its antigen is unknown. CD45RA+ naive and CD45RA-negative memory subsets were separated from CD4+ cells. Germline V CDR1 and CDR2: GTSNPN, SVGIG (reference sequence). The CDR3 loop spans 20 amino acids. Germline trimming cut 4 bases from V and 3 bases from J; bases unmatched to any gene: 26. The data are from a study of shared clonotypes between healthy human individuals. Study results and limitations: Compared with memory subsets, naive subsets generally had larger estimated richness.

The table came from immunoSEQ multiplex PCR; TCRdb's copy has only in-frame clones and leaves some out. The table lists 850,000 to 1,100,000 clones, approximately 80% of them singletons. The gene calls are TRBV30 and TRBJ2-7; TRBD1 agrees at 8 bases. The sequencing input was memory CD4+ T cells from PBMCs. Subset in this sample: CD45RA-negative fraction. The receptor's source is a man between 18 and 29 years old in good health. Some clones in this sample may be carry-over from other donors' samples. CDR3 sequence (DNA): TGTGCCTGGACCAGGGCAACTCCCTCGTCCAGGGGGCAGTTTTACTACGAGCAGTACTTC. It specifies CAWTRATPSSRGQFYYEQYF.